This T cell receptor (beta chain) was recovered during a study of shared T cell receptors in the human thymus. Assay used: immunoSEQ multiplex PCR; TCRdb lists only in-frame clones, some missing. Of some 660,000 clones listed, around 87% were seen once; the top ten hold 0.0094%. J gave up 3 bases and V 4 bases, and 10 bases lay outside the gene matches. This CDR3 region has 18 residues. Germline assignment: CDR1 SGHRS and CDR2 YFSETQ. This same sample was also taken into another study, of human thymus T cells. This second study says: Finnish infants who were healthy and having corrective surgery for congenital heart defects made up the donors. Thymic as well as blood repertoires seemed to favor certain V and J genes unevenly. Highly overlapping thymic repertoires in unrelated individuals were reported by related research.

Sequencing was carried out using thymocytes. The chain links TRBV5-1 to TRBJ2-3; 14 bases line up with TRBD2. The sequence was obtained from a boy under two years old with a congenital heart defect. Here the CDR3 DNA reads TGCGCCAGCAGCCCGACTAGCGGGGGGGCAATGAGAACAGATACGCAGTATTTT. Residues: CASSPTSGGAMRTDTQYF.